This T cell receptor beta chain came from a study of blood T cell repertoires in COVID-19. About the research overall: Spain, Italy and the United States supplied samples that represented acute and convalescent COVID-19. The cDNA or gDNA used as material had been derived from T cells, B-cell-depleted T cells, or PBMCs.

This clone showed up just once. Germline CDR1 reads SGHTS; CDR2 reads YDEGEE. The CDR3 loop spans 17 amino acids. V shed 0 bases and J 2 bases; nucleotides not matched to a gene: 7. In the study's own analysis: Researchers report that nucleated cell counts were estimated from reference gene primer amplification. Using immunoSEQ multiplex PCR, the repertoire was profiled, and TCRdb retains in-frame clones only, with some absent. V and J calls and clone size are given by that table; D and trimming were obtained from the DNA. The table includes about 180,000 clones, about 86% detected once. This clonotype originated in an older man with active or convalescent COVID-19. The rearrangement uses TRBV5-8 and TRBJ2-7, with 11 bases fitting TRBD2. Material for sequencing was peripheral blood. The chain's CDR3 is CASSLALTSGDPYEQYF. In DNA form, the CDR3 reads TGTGCCAGCAGCTTGGCACTGACTAGCGGGGACCCCTACGAGCAGTACTTC.